The clone carrying this TCR beta chain was seen more than once but under ten times. Its specificity is unknown. These data belong to a study of chemoradiotherapy in HPV16-positive cancers. General study results and limits: For HPV16-positive patients, expanding HPV-responsive T cells associated with longer recurrence-free survival.

The ends were cut back, 4 bases at V and 3 bases at J, with 16 bases in the middle. Germline assignment: CDR1 GTSNPN and CDR2 SVGIG (reference sequence). The CDR3 extends over 16 amino acids. Sequenced by immunoSEQ multiplex PCR; TCRdb stores in-frame clones only, minus some. Counted here are fewer than 6,000 clones, 65% to 85% occurring once; the ten biggest clones make up 14%. The genes are TRBV30 and TRBJ1-6, with a tentative D call TRBD1 (5 bases). The starting material was tumor tissue, obtained from a patient who underwent chemoradiotherapy. The receptor was isolated from a human donor with HPV-associated anogenital cancer. The CDR3 bases are TGTGCCTGGAAGGATACGGGGGGATACTATAATTCACCCCTCCACTTT. Residues: CAWKDTGGYYNSPLHF.